Shown below are 5 T cell receptor beta chains from a single sample sequenced in a study of blood T cell repertoires in COVID-19. Generated by immunoSEQ multiplex PCR, the TCRdb table keeps only in-frame clones and is missing some. Of about 250,000 clones in the sample, 85% to 90% were seen once. Sequencing was carried out using PBMCs or T cells enriched from blood (not recorded which). The receptors were sampled from a man in his forties who had recovered from COVID-19.

The CDR3, as DNA: TGTGCCATCAGTGGGGTCTATAGCGGGGGGGTTCGAGATACGCAGTATTTT. This gives the protein CAISGVYSGGVRDTQYF. The J gene is TRBJ2-3, the V gene TRBV10-3, with TRBD2 matching over 11 bases. Trimming cost V 4 bases and J 5 bases; bases outside gene matches: 11. Germline V gene data show CDR1 as ENHRY and CDR2 as SYGVKD. The CDR3 has 17 residues.

The DNA for the CDR3 is TGCAGCTTTTACACTGGGAGCTCCTACAATGAGCAGTTCTTC. Its protein is CSFYTGSSYNEQFF. The rearrangement uses TRBV29-1 and TRBJ2-1, with D tentatively TRBD2 (5 bases). This CDR3 spans 14 amino acids. V gave up 8 bases and J gave up 0 bases, with 14 bases separating them. Germline CDR1 and CDR2: SQVTM and ANQGSEA.

The V call is TRBV6-1, the J call TRBJ2-1, with TRBD2 matching over 10 bases. The CDR3 is 16 residues long. CDR1 is MNHNS and CDR2 is SASEGT in the germline V gene. Trimming removed 2 bases from V and 6 bases from J; junction bases left unmatched: 7. DNA of the CDR3: TGTGCCAGCAGTGAATTGATAACTAGCGGGACCAATGAGCAGTTCTTC. This translates into CASSELITSGTNEQFF.

The V and J genes are TRBV11-3 and TRBJ2-7, with D tentatively TRBD1 (5 bases). CDR3 size: 13 residues. V lost 1 base and J lost 7, with 11 bases in between. In germline, CDR1 is SGHNT, CDR2 YENEEA. Here the CDR3 DNA reads TGTGCCAGCAGCTTAGGTAGGGGTGGAGAGCAGTACTTC. This sequence encodes CASSLGRGGEQYF.

This rearrangement joins TRBV7-9 to TRBJ2-7; possible D gene TRBD2, 5 bases. Germline V gives CDR1 SEHNR, CDR2 FQNEAQ (reference sequence). Trimming took 2 bases from V and 5 from J, leaving 10 bases between them. There are 13 residues in the CDR3. The CDR3 reads CASSLYGENEQYF. CDR3 sequence (DNA): TGTGCCAGCAGCTTATACGGGGAGAACGAGCAGTACTTC.